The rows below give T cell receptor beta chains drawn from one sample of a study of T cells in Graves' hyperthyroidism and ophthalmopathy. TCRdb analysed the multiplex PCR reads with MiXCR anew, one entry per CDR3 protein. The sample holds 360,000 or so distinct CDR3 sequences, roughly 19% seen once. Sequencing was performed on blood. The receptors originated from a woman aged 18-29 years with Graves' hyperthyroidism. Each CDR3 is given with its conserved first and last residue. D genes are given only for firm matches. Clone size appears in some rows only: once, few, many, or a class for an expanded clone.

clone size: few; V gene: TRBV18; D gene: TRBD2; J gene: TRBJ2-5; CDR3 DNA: TGTGCCAGCTCTACCCTAGCGGGGAGCCAAGAGACCCAGTACTTC; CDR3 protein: CASSTLAGSQETQYF
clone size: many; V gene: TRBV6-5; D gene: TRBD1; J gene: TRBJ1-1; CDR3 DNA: TGTGCCAGCAGCCGGACAGGTCGTCTTCCCGAAGCTTTCTTT; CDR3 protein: CASSRTGRLPEAFF
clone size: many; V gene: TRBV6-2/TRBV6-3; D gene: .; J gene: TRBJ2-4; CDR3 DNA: TGTGCCAGCAGGCCAACGGGGCAAAACATTCAGTACTTC; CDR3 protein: CASRPTGQNIQYF
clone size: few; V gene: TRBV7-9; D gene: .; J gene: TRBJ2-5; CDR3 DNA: TGTGCCAGCAGCGCCAGCGGGACAGTTGAAGAGACCCAGTACTTC; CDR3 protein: CASSASGTVEETQYF
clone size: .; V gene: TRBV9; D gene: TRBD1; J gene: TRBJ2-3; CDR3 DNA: TGTGCCAGCAGCGCCACCGGGACAGGGTTAGTAGATACGCAGTATTTT; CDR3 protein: CASSATGTGLVDTQYF
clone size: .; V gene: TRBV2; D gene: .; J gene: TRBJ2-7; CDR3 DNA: TGTGCCAGCAGTTCGGGACTCAGCTACGAGCAGTACTTC; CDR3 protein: CASSSGLSYEQYF
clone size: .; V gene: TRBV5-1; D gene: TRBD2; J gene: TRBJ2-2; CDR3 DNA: TGCGCCAGTGCGGGCGGGGGGACTGCCCCAGGACGAACCACCGGGGAGCTGTTTTTT; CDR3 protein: CASAGGGTAPGRTTGELFF
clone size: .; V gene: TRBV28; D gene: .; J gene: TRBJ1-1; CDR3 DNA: TGTACCAGCAGGCAGGGAAACACTGAAGCTTTCTTT; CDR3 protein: CTSRQGNTEAFF
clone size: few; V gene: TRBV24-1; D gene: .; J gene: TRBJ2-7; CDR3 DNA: TGTGCCACCAGTGATCCCTCCCTCTACGAGCAGTACTTC; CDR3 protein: CATSDPSLYEQYF
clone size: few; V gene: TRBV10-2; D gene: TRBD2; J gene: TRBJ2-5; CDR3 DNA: TGCGCCAGCAGTGAGTCGGCCCTGGCGGGGGGGCCGGAGACCCAGTACTTC; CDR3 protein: CASSESALAGGPETQYF
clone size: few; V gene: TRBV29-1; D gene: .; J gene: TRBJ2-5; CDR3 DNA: TGCAGCGCGGACGGGGGTATAGTAGCCCAAGAGACCCAGTACTTC; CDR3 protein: CSADGGIVAQETQYF
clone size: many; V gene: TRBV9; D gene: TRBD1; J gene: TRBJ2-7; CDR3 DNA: TGTGCCAGCAGCGCGAGCCCCACAGGGGGCGAGCAGTACTTC; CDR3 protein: CASSASPTGGEQYF
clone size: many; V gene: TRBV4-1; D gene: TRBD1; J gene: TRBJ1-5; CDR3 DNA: TGCGCCAGCGGTGACAGGGGGTTGCGCAATCAGCCCCAGCATTTT; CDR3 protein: CASGDRGLRNQPQHF
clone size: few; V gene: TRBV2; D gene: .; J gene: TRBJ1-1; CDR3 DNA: TGTGCCAGCAGTGAAGAGGCACAGTCCCCTATGAACACTGAAGCTTTCTTT; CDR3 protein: CASSEEAQSPMNTEAFF
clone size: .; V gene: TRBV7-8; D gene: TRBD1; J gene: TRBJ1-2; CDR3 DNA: TGTGCCAGCAGCTATGACAGGGGGACCACTCTCAACCTCTATGGCTACACCTTC; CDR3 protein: CASSYDRGTTLNLYGYTF
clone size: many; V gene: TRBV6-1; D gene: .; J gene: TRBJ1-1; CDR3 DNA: TGTGCCAGCATAGGAGGTAACACTGAAGCTTTCTTT; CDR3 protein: CASIGGNTEAFF
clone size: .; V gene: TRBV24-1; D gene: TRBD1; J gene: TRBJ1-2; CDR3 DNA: TGTGCCACCAGCCCCCGGGACAGTAACTATGGCTACACCTTC; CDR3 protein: CATSPRDSNYGYTF
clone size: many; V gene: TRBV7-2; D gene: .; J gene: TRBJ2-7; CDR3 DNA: TGTGCCAGCAGCTTAGGGGACCACCTGTACTTC; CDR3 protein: CASSLGDHLYF
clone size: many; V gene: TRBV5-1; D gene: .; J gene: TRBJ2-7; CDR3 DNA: TGCGCCAGCAGCTTAACAGGGATCTCCTACGAGCAGTACTTC; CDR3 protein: CASSLTGISYEQYF
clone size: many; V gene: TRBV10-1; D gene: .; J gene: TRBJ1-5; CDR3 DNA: TGCGCCAGCAGTGAAATCCGCAGCCGGGGCAATCAGCCCCAGCATTTT; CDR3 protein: CASSEIRSRGNQPQHF
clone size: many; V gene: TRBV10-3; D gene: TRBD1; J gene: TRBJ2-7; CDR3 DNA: TGTGCCATCACCTCAGGGGACAGGTACTACGAGCAGTACTTC; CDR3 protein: CAITSGDRYYEQYF
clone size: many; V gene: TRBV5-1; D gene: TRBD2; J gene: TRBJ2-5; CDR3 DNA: TGCGCCAGCAGCTTGAGCGGGGGGACCCAAGAGACCCAGTACTTC; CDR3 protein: CASSLSGGTQETQYF
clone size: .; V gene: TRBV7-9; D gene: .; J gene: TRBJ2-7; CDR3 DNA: TGTGCCAGCAGCCAGGTCAAGGGCGCTCACGAGCAGTACTTC; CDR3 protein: CASSQVKGAHEQYF
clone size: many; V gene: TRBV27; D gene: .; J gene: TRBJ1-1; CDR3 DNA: TGTGCCAGCAGTTTGCACAGGGAGATGGGCACTGAAGCTTTCTTT; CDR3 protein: CASSLHREMGTEAFF
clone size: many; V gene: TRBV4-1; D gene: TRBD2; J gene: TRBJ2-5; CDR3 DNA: TGCGCCAGCAGCCAAGGAGGGGATGCGGACGGGAGGGTTGAGACCCAGTACTTC; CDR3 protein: CASSQGGDADGRVETQYF
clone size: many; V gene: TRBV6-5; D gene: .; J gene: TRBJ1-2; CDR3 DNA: TGTGCCAGCAGTTCCACCGCAGCGTTAAACTATGGCTACACCTTC; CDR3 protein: CASSSTAALNYGYTF
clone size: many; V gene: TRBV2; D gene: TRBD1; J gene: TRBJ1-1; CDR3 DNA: TGTGCCAGCAGTACGGGACAGGAGGGGGCTGAAGCTTTCTTT; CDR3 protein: CASSTGQEGAEAFF
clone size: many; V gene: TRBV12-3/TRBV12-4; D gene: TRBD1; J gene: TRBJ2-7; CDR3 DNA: TGTGCCAGCAGTTCGACCGGGACAGGGGACTACGAGCAGTACTTC; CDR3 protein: CASSSTGTGDYEQYF
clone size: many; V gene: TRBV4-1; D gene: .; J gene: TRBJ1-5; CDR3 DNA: TGCGCCAGCAGCCCCCAAGCGGAGGTTCGGAATCAGCCCCAGCATTTT; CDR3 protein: CASSPQAEVRNQPQHF
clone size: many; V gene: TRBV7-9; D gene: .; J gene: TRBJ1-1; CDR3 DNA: TGTGCCAGCAGCCCCCCCACGGGGAACACTGAAGCTTTCTTT; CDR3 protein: CASSPPTGNTEAFF
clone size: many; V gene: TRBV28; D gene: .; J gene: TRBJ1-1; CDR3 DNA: TGTGCCAGCAGCAGACCGCTCGGTAGAGCTTTCTTT; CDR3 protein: CASSRPLGRAFF
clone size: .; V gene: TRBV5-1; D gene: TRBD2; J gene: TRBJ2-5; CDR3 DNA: TGCGCCAGCACTCATCGGAGCGGGGGATTTCAAGAGACCCAGTACTTC; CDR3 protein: CASTHRSGGFQETQYF
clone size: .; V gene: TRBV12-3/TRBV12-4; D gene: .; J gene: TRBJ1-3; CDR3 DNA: TGTGCCAGCAGACGAGGACAGAGGGATAGGAACACCATATATTTT; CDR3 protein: CASRRGQRDRNTIYF
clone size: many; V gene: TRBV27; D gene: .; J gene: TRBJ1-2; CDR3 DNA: TGTGCCAGCAGCCACGAACAGGGCGGGGAGTGGGGCTACACCTTC; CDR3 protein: CASSHEQGGEWGYTF
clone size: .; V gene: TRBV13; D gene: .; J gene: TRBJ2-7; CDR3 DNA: TGTGCCAGCAGCTCTCGGGACAAAGTCTACGAGCAGTACTTC; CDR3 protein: CASSSRDKVYEQYF
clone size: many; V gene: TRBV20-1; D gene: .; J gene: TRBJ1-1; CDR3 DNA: TGCAGTGCTACTCGGACAGCGAACACTGAAGCTTTCTTT; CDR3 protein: CSATRTANTEAFF
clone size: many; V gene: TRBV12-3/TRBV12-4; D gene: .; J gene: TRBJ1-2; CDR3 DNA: TGTGCCAGCAGGTGGGAAGGTAGCTATGGCTACACCTTC; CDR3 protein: CASRWEGSYGYTF
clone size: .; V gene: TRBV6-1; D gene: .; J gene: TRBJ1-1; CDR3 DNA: TGTGCCAGCAGTGAAGGAGTTGCGAACACTGAAGCTTTCTTT; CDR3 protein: CASSEGVANTEAFF
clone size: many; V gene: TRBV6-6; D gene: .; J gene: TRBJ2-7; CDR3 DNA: TGTGCCAGCAGTCTCCAGGTCGGGGCCCCCTCCTACGAGCAGTACTTC; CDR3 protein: CASSLQVGAPSYEQYF
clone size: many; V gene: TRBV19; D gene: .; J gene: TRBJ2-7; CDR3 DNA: TGTGCCAGTAGTGCCGGGACGGCGAGCTCCTACGAGCAGTACTTC; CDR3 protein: CASSAGTASSYEQYF
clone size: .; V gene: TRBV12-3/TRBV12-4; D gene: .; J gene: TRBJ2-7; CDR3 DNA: TGTGCCAGCGGGTCCGGGAGCGAGCAGTACTTC; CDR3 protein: CASGSGSEQYF
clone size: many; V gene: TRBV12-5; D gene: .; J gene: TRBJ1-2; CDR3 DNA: TGTGCTAGTGGTTTTAGTACAGGCCTGGTTGGCTACACCTTC; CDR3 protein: CASGFSTGLVGYTF
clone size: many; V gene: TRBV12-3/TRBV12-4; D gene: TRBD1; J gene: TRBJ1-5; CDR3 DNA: TGTGCCAGCAGCCGGGGGGCGGACAGGGCTCGTCAGCCCCAGCATTTT; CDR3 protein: CASSRGADRARQPQHF
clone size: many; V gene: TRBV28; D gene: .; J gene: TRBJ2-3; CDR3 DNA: TGTGCCAGCAGTTTATTTTTCGGTTCCACAGATACGCAGTATTTT; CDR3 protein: CASSLFFGSTDTQYF
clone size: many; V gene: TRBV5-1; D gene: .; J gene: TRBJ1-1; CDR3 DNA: TGCGCCAGCAGCTTGGAGAGGAGTCGAACTGAAGCTTTCTTT; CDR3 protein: CASSLERSRTEAFF
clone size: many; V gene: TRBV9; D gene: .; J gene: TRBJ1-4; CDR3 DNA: TGTGCCAGCAGCTCAAGCTGGGTTTCTGAAAAACTGTTTTTT; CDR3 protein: CASSSSWVSEKLFF
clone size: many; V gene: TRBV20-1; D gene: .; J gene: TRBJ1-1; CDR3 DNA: TGCAGTGCTAGTGAGGGACGGGGGGACACTGAAGCTTTCTTT; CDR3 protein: CSASEGRGDTEAFF
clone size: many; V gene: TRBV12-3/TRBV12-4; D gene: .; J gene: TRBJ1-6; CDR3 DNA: TGTGCCAGCAGTTTGGGGGGCTCTAGTTCACCCCTCCACTTT; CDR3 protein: CASSLGGSSSPLHF
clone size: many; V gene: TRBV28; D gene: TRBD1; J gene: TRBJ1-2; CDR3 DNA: TGTGCCAGCAGTTCCCCGACAGGGCAGGACTATGGCTACACCTTC; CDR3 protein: CASSSPTGQDYGYTF
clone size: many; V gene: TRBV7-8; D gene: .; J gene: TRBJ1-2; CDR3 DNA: TGTGCCAGCAGCTTGGGTTTGGGGGCGGCCTATGGCTACACCTTC; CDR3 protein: CASSLGLGAAYGYTF
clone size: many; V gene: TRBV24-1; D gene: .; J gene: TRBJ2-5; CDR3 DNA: TGTGCCACCAGTGACCCGGACGGCCAAGAGACCCAGTACTTC; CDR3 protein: CATSDPDGQETQYF
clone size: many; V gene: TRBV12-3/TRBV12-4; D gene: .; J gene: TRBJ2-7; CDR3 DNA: TGTGCCAGCAGTTTTTCAAGGCTTACGGGCGAGCAGTACTTC; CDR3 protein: CASSFSRLTGEQYF